The entry that follows covers one T cell receptor beta chain sequence. This sample was included in a study of CD8 T cells in Susac syndrome. CDR1 and CDR2 (germline): SGHNT, YYREEE (reference sequence). The CDR3 consists of 13 residues. V dropped 2 bases and J dropped 7 bases, with 13 bases sitting between them. Reverse transcription used about 0.5 to 1 ug RNA and random hexamers. TCRdb reprocessed the immunoSEQ multiplex PCR reads with MiXCR, giving one entry per CDR3 protein. The repertoire holds around 150,000 distinct CDR3 sequences, around 94% seen once, with 0.09% to 0.1% in the top ten. The sample taken for sequencing was CD4+ T cells from PBMCs. The sequence was collected from a human donor with multiple sclerosis. This chain uses TRBV5-4 with TRBJ2-7; tentatively, D is TRBD1 (7 bases). Here the CDR3 reads CASSFGQGGEQYF. As DNA, the CDR3 is TGTGCCAGCAGCTTCGGGCAGGGGGGTGAGCAGTACTTC.